These T cell receptor beta chains were read from a single sample in a study of T cell clonotyping in hematopoietic cell transplantation. Clones were sequenced by immunoSEQ multiplex PCR, and TCRdb holds only the in-frame ones, with some missing. The sample contains about 12,000 clones, 65% to 80% of which appear only once. Material: peripheral blood mononuclear cells, obtained 180 days after allogeneic stem cell transplant. The receptors here all came from a male patient between 60 and 69 years old who had an allogeneic stem cell transplant from an unrelated donor, so the T cells may come from the graft donor. Some clones in this sample may be carry-over from other donors' samples. Each CDR3 is given with its conserved first and last residue. The order of the fields is CDR3 length, clone size, D gene, J gene, V gene, CDR3 protein, CDR3 DNA. D genes are given only for firm matches. The size entry is marked missing in some rows and otherwise reads once, few, many or a size class.

14,few,.,TRBJ2-2,TRBV28,CASRKTGYTGELFF,TGTGCCAGCAGGAAAACAGGGTACACCGGGGAGCTGTTTTTT
15,few,.,TRBJ1-1,TRBV6-5,CASSSTPQGNTEAFF,TGTGCCAGCAGTTCCACCCCACAGGGGAACACTGAAGCTTTCTTT
15,.,.,TRBJ2-3,TRBV28,CASSLRLPSTDTQYF,TGTGCCAGCAGTTTACGGTTACCTAGCACAGATACGCAGTATTTT
14,few,TRBD1,TRBJ2-7,TRBV7-2,CASSQTGTVYEQYF,TGTGCCAGCAGCCAGACCGGGACAGTCTACGAGCAGTACTTC
16,.,TRBD1,TRBJ2-1,TRBV25-1,CASHSTGESSYNEQFF,TGTGCCAGCCATAGTACAGGGGAGTCTTCCTACAATGAGCAGTTCTTC
15,.,TRBD1,TRBJ2-7,TRBV7-2,CASSRNRGPSYEQYF,TGTGCCAGCAGCCGTAACAGGGGCCCCTCCTACGAGCAGTACTTC
11,.,.,TRBJ2-7,TRBV2,CASSRYGTSRF,TGTGCCAGCAGCAGATACGGGACATCAAGATTC
15,.,.,TRBJ2-7,TRBV7-2,CASSLGPGGTYEQYF,TGTGCCAGCAGCTTAGGTCCCGGGGGAACCTACGAGCAGTACTTC
15,.,.,TRBJ1-1,TRBV5-6,CASSYYTGCRTEAFF,TGTGCCAGCAGCTATTACACAGGGTGCCGCACTGAAGCTTTCTTT
13,.,TRBD2,TRBJ2-7,TRBV28,CASSLSGTYEQYF,TGTGCCAGCAGTTTGAGCGGGACCTACGAGCAGTACTTC
14,.,TRBD2,TRBJ2-5,TRBV19,CASSMQREQETQYF,TGTGCCAGTAGTATGCAGCGGGAACAAGAGACCCAGTACTTC
14,.,TRBD1,TRBJ2-7,TRBV7-8,CASSPRTGSHEQYF,TGCGCCAGCAGCCCCAGGACAGGGAGCCACGAGCAGTACTTC
14,.,TRBD1,TRBJ2-3,TRBV2,CAGAPQGAGDTQYF,TGTGCCGGCGCACCTCAGGGGGCTGGAGATACGCAGTATTTT
13,.,TRBD1,TRBJ2-7,TRBV25-1,CAAGTGPYDEQYF,TGTGCCGCCGGGACAGGGCCCTACGACGAGCAGTACTTC
12,.,.,TRBJ1-2,TRBV29-1,CSLETSHYGYTF,TGCAGCCTGGAAACGTCGCACTATGGCTACACCTTC
13,.,.,TRBJ1-1,TRBV18,CASSPRDGTEAFF,TGTGCCAGCTCACCAAGGGACGGGACTGAAGCTTTCTTT
15,.,.,TRBJ1-3,TRBV4-3,CASSRASSSGNTIYF,TGCGCCAGCAGCCGGGCGTCCAGCTCTGGAAACACCATATATTTT
18,.,.,TRBJ1-5,TRBV10-3,CAISDGQGGPFSNQPQHF,TGTGCCATCAGTGATGGGCAGGGAGGGCCTTTTAGCAATCAGCCCCAGCATTTT
15,.,.,TRBJ1-6,TRBV7-2,CASSLREARDSPLHF,TGTGCCAGCAGCTTAAGGGAGGCCAGGGATTCACCCCTCCACTTT
12,few,.,TRBJ1-2,TRBV7-8,CASSPTSYGYTF,TGTGCCAGCAGCCCCACAAGCTATGGCTACACCTTC
15,.,.,TRBJ1-6,TRBV30,CAWVGDPANNSPLHF,TGTGCCTGGGTGGGGGATCCAGCTAATAATTCACCCCTCCACTTT
15,.,.,TRBJ1-4,TRBV25-1,CASSNLQGWAEKLFF,TGTGCCAGCAGCAACCTTCAGGGATGGGCTGAAAAACTGTTTTTT
16,few,TRBD2,TRBJ2-2,TRBV7-7,CATSPVVAGNTGELFF,TGTGCTACCTCGCCGGTGGTAGCGGGGAACACCGGGGAGCTGTTTTTT
16,.,TRBD2,TRBJ2-3,TRBV5-6,CASSLEGSGSSDTQYF,TGTGCCAGCAGCTTGGAGGGTAGCGGGAGCTCAGATACGCAGTATTTT
15,.,.,TRBJ2-7,TRBV6-5,CASSYTWDRLGEQYF,TGTGCCAGCAGTTACACCTGGGACCGACTGGGCGAGCAGTACTTC
14,.,.,TRBJ1-4,TRBV6-5,CASSYSGADEKLFF,TGTGCCAGCAGTTACTCGGGAGCGGACGAAAAACTGTTTTTT
12,.,.,TRBJ1-5,TRBV29-1,CSVQETYQPQHF,TGCAGCGTTCAGGAGACCTATCAGCCCCAGCATTTT
15,.,.,TRBJ1-6,TRBV4-3,CASSRGQGNNSPLHF,TGCGCCAGCAGCCGGGGCCAAGGGAATAATTCACCCCTCCACTTT
13,.,.,TRBJ1-2,TRBV5-4,CASSLGRNYGYTF,TGTGCCAGCAGCTTGGGACGCAACTATGGCTACACCTTC
17,.,TRBD2,TRBJ2-1,TRBV7-9,CASSPGLADIYYNEQFF,TGTGCCAGCAGCCCGGGACTAGCGGATATTTACTACAATGAGCAGTTCTTC
11,.,.,TRBJ2-5,TRBV30,CAWSPSETQYF,TGTGCCTGGAGTCCTTCGGAGACCCAGTACTTC
17,.,TRBD1,TRBJ1-6,TRBV30,CAWSSFVGQGAGSPLHF,TGTGCCTGGAGTTCGTTCGTAGGACAGGGGGCCGGATCACCCCTCCACTTT
14,.,.,TRBJ2-7,TRBV27,CASSPPDGSYEQYF,TGTGCCAGCAGCCCCCCGGACGGTTCCTACGAGCAGTACTTC
16,.,TRBD2,TRBJ2-7,TRBV2,CASRKRASGSSYEQYF,TGTGCCAGCAGGAAGCGGGCTAGCGGGAGCTCCTACGAGCAGTACTTC
16,.,TRBD2,TRBJ2-1,TRBV5-1,CASSLDAGLAGAEQFF,TGCGCCAGCAGCTTGGATGCTGGGCTAGCGGGAGCCGAGCAGTTCTTC
16,medium-sized,.,TRBJ1-4,TRBV10-3,CAISETQRATNEKLFF,TGTGCCATCAGTGAAACGCAGCGAGCAACTAATGAAAAACTGTTTTTT